Shown below are 21 T cell receptor beta chains from a single sample sequenced in a study of technical replicates of blood from a few donors. Using immunoSEQ multiplex PCR, the repertoire was profiled, and TCRdb retains in-frame clones only, with some absent. The table has 15,000 to 20,000 clones, about 83% seen once. The sequencing input was PBMCs. All receptors come from a human donor in good health.

The chain is built from TRBV29-1 and TRBJ1-2, with D possibly TRBD1 on 6 matching bases. The CDR3 has 12 residues. V shed 5 bases and J shed 2 bases, with 9 bases lying between them. Germline CDR1 reads SQVTM; CDR2 reads ANQGSEA. CDR3 nucleotides: TGCAGCGTTAGCGGACAGAACTATGGCTACACCTTC. It codes for CSVSGQNYGYTF. Full variable domain (rest looked up from reference TRBV29-1 and TRBJ1-2): SAVISQKPSRDICQRGTSLTIQCQVDSQVTMMFWYRQQPGQSLTLIATANQGSEATYESGFVIDKFPISRPNLTFSTLTVSNMSPEDSSIYLCSVSGQNYGYTFGSGTRLTVV.

The CDR3 DNA follows: TGTGCCAGCAGGCCCCAGAACAATGAGCAGTTCTTC. Protein sequence: CASRPQNNEQFF. The genes are TRBV2 and TRBJ2-1; D gene ambiguous. The V end lost 6 bases, the J end lost 5 bases, and 8 bases lay between the germline ends. CDR1 SNHLY and CDR2 FYNNEI come from the germline V gene. The CDR3 spans 12 residues.

The chain has TRBV9 and TRBJ2-1, with D tentatively TRBD2 (7 bases). Trimming removed 3 bases at V and 10 bases at J, with 20 bases between. Germline CDR1 and CDR2: SGDLS and YYNGEE. The CDR3 consists of 15 residues. The CDR3 nucleotides read TGTGCCAGCAGCGACGTAGGGGGGGGGATCAGGGAGCAGTTCTTC. It encodes CASSDVGGGIREQFF.

The rearrangement joins TRBV5-1 to TRBJ2-1; D might be TRBD2 (5 bases). This CDR3 spans 12 amino acids. The V gene lost 5 bases and the J gene lost 8 bases, with 11 bases spanning the gap. Germline loops: CDR1 SGHRS, CDR2 YFSETQ. CDR3 sequence: CASRASSHEQFF. CDR3 DNA sequence: TGCGCCAGCAGGGCTAGCTCCCATGAGCAGTTCTTC.

This clone was seen once. The rearrangement uses TRBV11-2 and TRBJ2-1, with 10 bases matching TRBD2. The CDR3 consists of 15 residues. The V and J ends lost 2 bases and 8 bases, in that order; junction bases with no gene match: 6. CDR1 is SGHAT and CDR2 is FQNNGV in the germline V gene. The CDR3 nucleotides read TGTGCCAGCAGCTTAATCCCTAGCGGGAGCGATGAGCAGTTCTTC. Translating it yields CASSLIPSGSDEQFF.

This clone was recorded a few times. The chain recombines TRBV30 with TRBJ2-7; D gene uncertain. CDR3 length: 13 amino acids. The V gene's germline CDR1 is GTSNPN and CDR2 SVGIG (reference sequence). Trimming removed 2 bases from V and 6 bases from J, with 14 bases in between. This CDR3 reads CAWSPQSSAEQYF. Here the CDR3 DNA reads TGTGCCTGGAGTCCACAATCTTCCGCCGAGCAGTACTTC.

V usage is TRBV10-3 and J usage is TRBJ1-4; D remains ambiguous. Per germline, CDR1 ENHRY and CDR2 SYGVKD. This CDR3 spans 14 amino acids. V was trimmed by 2 bases and J by 5 bases, leaving 9 bases between them. CDR3 in DNA: TGTGCCATCAGTGAGGGCACGGGGAATGAAAAACTGTTTTTT. This sequence encodes CAISEGTGNEKLFF.

Written as DNA, the CDR3 is TGTGCCAGTAGTTCCTGGGGACAGACTTTTGAAGCTTTCTTT. This encodes CASSSWGQTFEAFF. The V gene is TRBV19, the J gene TRBJ1-1, with TRBD1 matching 7 bases. This CDR3 is built from 14 residues. CDR1 is LNHDA, CDR2 SQIVND, per germline (reference sequence). Unmatched junction bases numbered 10, after V lost 5 bases and J lost 7 bases.

This clone was counted a few times. The rearrangement links TRBV6-1 to TRBJ2-7, with D perhaps TRBD2 (6 bases). Per the germline V gene, CDR1 is MNHNS and CDR2 is SASEGT. The CDR3 is 15 residues long. V lost 8 bases and J 2 bases, leaving 19 bases between the germline ends. The chain's CDR3 is CASGPGGTPTYEQYF. The CDR3 DNA sequence: TGTGCCAGCGGACCGGGCGGGACCCCCACCTACGAGCAGTACTTC.

In DNA form, the CDR3 reads TGTGCCAGCAGCTTAGCCGGGACATATGACACAGATACGCAGTATTTT. It is translated as CASSLAGTYDTDTQYF. V usage is TRBV11-2 and J usage is TRBJ2-3, with D perhaps matching TRBD1 (6 bases). The V end lost 1 base, the J end lost 2 bases, and 13 bases lay between the germline ends. CDR1 is SGHAT, CDR2 FQNNGV, per germline. CDR3 length equals 16 residues.

The chain joins TRBV5-4 to TRBJ2-2, with D maybe TRBD1 (5 bases). The CDR3 length is 16 residues. Germline V lookup: CDR1 SGHNT, CDR2 YYREEE (reference sequence). Trimming took off 0 bases at V and 2 bases at J, with 11 bases between the two ends. CDR3 in amino acids: CASSLGGAINTGELFF. CDR3 coding DNA: TGTGCCAGCAGCTTGGGGGGCGCGATCAACACCGGGGAGCTGTTTTTT. The full variable domain, in which reference TRBV5-4 and TRBJ2-2 provide the parts outside the CDR3, is ETGVTQSPTHLIKTRGQQVTLRCSSQSGHNTVSWYQQALGQGPQFIFQYYREEENGRGNFPPRFSGLQFPNYSSELNVNALELDDSALYLCASSLGGAINTGELFFGEGSRLTVL.

The V gene is TRBV2, the J gene TRBJ2-1; 12 bases are shared with TRBD2. The trim removed 6 bases at V and 8 bases at J, leaving 8 bases unmatched. The germline CDR1 and CDR2 sequences are SNHLY and FYNNEI. The length of the CDR3 is 15 residues. The CDR3 sequence is CASRGGLAGKDEQFF. The CDR3 coding sequence is TGTGCCAGCAGGGGAGGACTAGCGGGAAAGGATGAGCAGTTCTTC. Drawing the rest from reference TRBV2 and TRBJ2-1, the complete variable domain is EPEVTQTPSHQVTQMGQEVILRCVPISNHLYFYWYRQILGQKVEFLVSFYNNEISEKSEIFDDQFSVERPDGSNFTLKIRSTKLEDSAMYFCASRGGLAGKDEQFFGPGTRLTVL.

This clone was counted once. The rearrangement joins TRBV12-5 to TRBJ2-2; maybe TRBD2 (7 bases). V dropped 1 base and J dropped 5 bases, with 11 bases sitting between them. The CDR3 sequence is 15 residues long. Germline CDR1 is LGHNT and CDR2 is FRNRAP. The CDR3 bases are TGTGCTAGTGGTTTGGGGGAGGGGGTGACCGGGGAGCTGTTTTTT. It codes for CASGLGEGVTGELFF.

This chain uses TRBV6-1 with TRBJ2-6; no firm D call. This CDR3 is built from 15 residues. CDR1 is MNHNS, CDR2 SASEGT, per germline. The V gene lost 4 bases and the J gene lost 0 bases, with 7 bases spanning the gap. CDR3 sequence reads: CASSGSHSGANVLTF. Written as DNA, the CDR3 is TGTGCCAGCAGTGGCAGTCACTCTGGGGCCAACGTCCTGACTTTC.

This chain uses TRBV5-1 with TRBJ2-2; TRBD2 might be the D (5 bases). Germline values: CDR1 SGHRS, CDR2 YFSETQ. The ends were cut back, 0 bases at V and 0 bases at J, with 9 bases in the middle. This CDR3 contains 16 residues. The DNA of the CDR3 is TGCGCCAGCAGCTTGGATGTCGGGACGAACACCGGGGAGCTGTTTTTT. Translation: CASSLDVGTNTGELFF.

J is TRBJ2-3 and V is TRBV25-1; 8 nucleotides match TRBD2. Germline V gives CDR1 MGHDK, CDR2 SYGVNS. V lost 4 bases and J lost 1; bases outside the gene matches: 4. The CDR3 is 15 residues long. In nucleotides, the CDR3 is TGTGCCAGCAGTGCAGCGGGAGCGGGCACAGATACGCAGTATTTT. Its protein is CASSAAGAGTDTQYF.

The chain links TRBV5-6 to TRBJ1-4; D may be TRBD1 (6 bases). The germline V and J ends were trimmed by 5 bases and 3 bases, with 11 bases remaining between them. Germline loops: CDR1 SGHDT, CDR2 YYEEEE. The CDR3 totals 14 residues. The CDR3, as DNA: TGTGCCAGCAGTAAGGGGGTTCCTAATGAAAAACTGTTTTTT. Translation: CASSKGVPNEKLFF.

The chain joins TRBV27 to TRBJ2-1; 16 nucleotides match TRBD2. The V segment lost 0 bases and the J segment 7 bases; nucleotides outside the gene matches: 6. The V gene's germline CDR1 is MNHEY and CDR2 SMNVEV (reference sequence). This CDR3 comprises 18 residues. Here the CDR3 DNA reads TGTGCCAGCAGTTTATCGTATAAGGGACTAGCGGGAGGGAATGAGCAGTTCTTC. Translating it yields CASSLSYKGLAGGNEQFF.

The V gene is TRBV5-1, the J gene TRBJ2-6, with TRBD1 matching 10 bases. CDR1 is SGHRS, CDR2 YFSETQ, per germline. Trimming cost V 2 bases and J 2 bases; bases outside gene matches: 7. There are 18 residues in the CDR3. The DNA of the CDR3 is TGCGCCAGCAGCTTAGAAGTGACAGGGGGCACTGGGGCCAACGTCCTGACTTTC. This codes for CASSLEVTGGTGANVLTF.

The chain has TRBV10-3 and TRBJ1-2; D gene ambiguous. Trimming pared 7 bases from V and 4 bases from J, leaving 10 bases between. Germline CDR1 and CDR2: ENHRY and SYGVKD. The CDR3 has 12 residues. The CDR3 loop reads CAITDTSYGYTF. The CDR3 DNA reads TGTGCCATCACCGACACGAGCTATGGCTACACCTTC.

The rearrangement links TRBV19 to TRBJ1-3; the match to TRBD1 covers 7 bases. V lost 4 bases, J lost 0 bases, and 15 bases stayed unmatched. CDR1 and CDR2 from the germline V gene are LNHDA and SQIVND (reference sequence). The CDR3 runs to 19 residues. Here the CDR3 reads CASSTLPGQTKSSGNTIYF. For the CDR3, the DNA is TGTGCCAGTAGTACCTTGCCGGGACAGACAAAGAGCTCTGGAAACACCATATATTTT.